This record looks at one T cell receptor (beta chain) sequence and its context. Its target is not known. TCRbeta library construction was performed incorporating unique molecular identifiers. TCRdb processed the PCR reads anew with MiXCR; each CDR3 protein has one entry. The sample has around 960,000 distinct CDR3 sequences, about 30% seen once. This sample stems from a study of T-cell reconstitution after alpha-beta-depleted transplantation in children. Overall study results and limits: Diversity and T-cell counts at one year after transplant derived mostly from new T cells.

The CDR3 runs 12 residues. In germline, CDR1 is SQVTM, CDR2 ANQGSEA. V gave up 0 bases and J gave up 9 bases, with 11 bases separating them. The receptor comes from a boy under two years old who had a stem cell transplant for SCID, so the T cells may come from the graft donor. The sample was PBMCs, mostly from graft donor cells, taken 360 days after TCRalphabeta/CD19-depleted stem cell transplant. This chain uses TRBV29-1 with TRBJ1-2; no clear D. The CDR3 DNA sequence: TGCAGCGTTGAAGATCGGCAGTCGAGCTACACCTTC. Translated, it gives CSVEDRQSSYTF.